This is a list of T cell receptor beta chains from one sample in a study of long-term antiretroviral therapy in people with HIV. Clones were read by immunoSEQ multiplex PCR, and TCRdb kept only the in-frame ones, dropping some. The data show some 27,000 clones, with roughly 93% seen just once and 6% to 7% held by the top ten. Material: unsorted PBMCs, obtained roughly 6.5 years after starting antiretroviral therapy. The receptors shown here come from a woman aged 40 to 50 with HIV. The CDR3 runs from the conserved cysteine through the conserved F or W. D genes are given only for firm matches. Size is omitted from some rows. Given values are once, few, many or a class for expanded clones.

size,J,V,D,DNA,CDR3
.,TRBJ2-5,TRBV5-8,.,TGTGCCAGCAGCGCGGCCCCCGCGCAAGAGACCCAGTACTTC,CASSAAPAQETQYF
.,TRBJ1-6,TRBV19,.,TGTGCCAGTAACACCGGGAAATCGTTACAGGGTTCACCCCTCCACTTT,CASNTGKSLQGSPLHF
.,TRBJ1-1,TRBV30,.,TGTGCCTGGAGACTCGGTGGGAGTGGAGCTTTCTTT,CAWRLGGSGAFF
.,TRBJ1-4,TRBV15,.,TGTGCCACCAGCAGAGACTTAGCGTCGACAGCCGAAAAACTGTTTTTT,CATSRDLASTAEKLFF
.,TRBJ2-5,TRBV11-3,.,TGTGCCAGCAGCTTTCAAAAGTACCAAGAGACCCAGTACTTC,CASSFQKYQETQYF
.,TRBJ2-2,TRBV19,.,TGTGCCAGTAGTACTGGGACAATCGGGGAGCTGTTTTTT,CASSTGTIGELFF
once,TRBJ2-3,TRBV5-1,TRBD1,TGCGCCAGTGAGACAGGGGGCAGCACAGATACGCAGTATTTT,CASETGGSTDTQYF
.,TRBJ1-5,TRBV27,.,TGTGCCAGCAATTCCAGGGGTGGCAATCAGCCCCAGCATTTT,CASNSRGGNQPQHF
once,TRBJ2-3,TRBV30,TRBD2,TGTGCCTGGGAACCTCTAGCGGGAAGCACAGATACGCAGTATTTT,CAWEPLAGSTDTQYF
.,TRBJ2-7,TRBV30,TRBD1,TGTGCCTGGAGTGCCCCGGGACAGCTACTCTACGAGCAGTACTTC,CAWSAPGQLLYEQYF
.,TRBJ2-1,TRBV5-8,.,TGTGCCAGCAGCCAGGATAACAATGAGCAGTTCTTC,CASSQDNNEQFF
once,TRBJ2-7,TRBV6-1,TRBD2,TGTGCCAGTTCAGTCGGCGGGGGGCTCAGTGAGCAGTACTTC,CASSVGGGLSEQYF
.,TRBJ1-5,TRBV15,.,TGTGCCACCAGCAGAGATCCCCCCCATAGCAATCAGCCCCAGCATTTT,CATSRDPPHSNQPQHF
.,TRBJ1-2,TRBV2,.,TGTGCCAGCAGCCCAGGGCACACCTTC,CASSPGHTF
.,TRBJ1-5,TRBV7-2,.,TGTGCCAGCAGCAGGACCGTCGCTCAGCCCCAGCATTTT,CASSRTVAQPQHF
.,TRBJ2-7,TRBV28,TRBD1,TGTGCCAGCAGTACGATACAGGGGGTATACGAGCAGTACTTC,CASSTIQGVYEQYF
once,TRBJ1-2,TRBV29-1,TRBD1,TGCAGCGTTGAAGATGTTACTCGTGAGGACAGGGGCTTCTATGGCTACACCTTC,CSVEDVTREDRGFYGYTF
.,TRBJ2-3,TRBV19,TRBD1,TGTGCCAGTAGTAGCAAAACCGGGACAGGGGGCGGTCGAGATACGCAGTATTTT,CASSSKTGTGGGRDTQYF
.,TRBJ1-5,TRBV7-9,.,TGTGCCAGCAGCTTAGGGGGGAGTCAGCCCCAGCATTTT,CASSLGGSQPQHF
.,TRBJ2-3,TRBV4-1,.,TGCGCCAGCAGCCAAGAAGGACTAGGGGGTTCTGGAGATACGCAGTATTTT,CASSQEGLGGSGDTQYF